The present entry profiles one T cell receptor beta chain with its context. The antigen remains undetermined. The data are from a study of T cells after yellow fever vaccination. For TCR, cDNA came from 5'RACE template switching, which added a universal primer site and UMIs. TCRdb fed the 5' RACE reads into MiXCR, producing one record per CDR3 protein. The sample shows some 560,000 distinct CDR3 sequences, about a fifth of them seen only once. Findings and limits, study-wide: The secondary response was weaker, and its peak arrived faster, on day 5 versus 15. Post-booster reappearance was seen for most primary-vaccination clones (96% CD4, roughly 88% CD8). Shared CD4/CD8 clonotypes were a small share, likely from convergent recombination.

Germline CDR1 SGHRS, CDR2 YFSETQ. Trimming pared 0 bases from V and 3 bases from J, leaving 10 bases between. The CDR3 runs 14 residues. Sequenced here: PBMCs, sampled 15 days after the yellow fever booster vaccination. The sequence derives from a man aged 25 to 45 who received the YFV17D yellow fever vaccine. The chain uses TRBV5-1 and TRBJ2-7; D not resolved. CDR3 protein: CASSLDSSNYEQYF. The CDR3 DNA is TGCGCCAGCAGCTTGGATTCTTCCAACTACGAGCAGTACTTC. Using reference TRBV5-1 and TRBJ2-7 for the parts outside the CDR3, the full variable domain is KAGVTQTPRYLIKTRGQQVTLSCSPISGHRSVSWYQQTPGQGLQFLFEYFSETQRNKGNFPGRFSGRQFSNSRSEMNVSTLELGDSALYLCASSLDSSNYEQYFGPGTRLTVT.